Following are 20 T cell receptor beta chains from one sample sequenced in a study of T cell changes during pregnancy in multiple sclerosis. TCRdb's table, derived via immunoSEQ multiplex PCR, lists solely in-frame clones and lacks some. The sample records over 30,000 clones, around 91% being singletons. Here the sequenced sample was CD8+ T cells from peripheral blood mononuclear cells, taken in the second trimester of pregnancy. All receptors derive from a female donor in good health, enrolled as a control in a pregnancy study.

The chain recombines TRBV5-4 with TRBJ2-1; D possibly corresponds to TRBD2 (5 bases). Trimming removed 5 bases from V and 6 bases from J, with 15 bases in between. CDR1 is SGHNT and CDR2 is YYREEE in the germline V gene (reference sequence). This CDR3 region has 14 residues. DNA of the CDR3: TGTGCCAGCAGACCCCGGGAAAGATCCAATGAGCAGTTCTTC. This translates into CASRPRERSNEQFF. Full variable domain (outside the CDR3, taken from reference TRBV5-4 and TRBJ2-1): ETGVTQSPTHLIKTRGQQVTLRCSSQSGHNTVSWYQQALGQGPQFIFQYYREEENGRGNFPPRFSGLQFPNYSSELNVNALELDDSALYLCASRPRERSNEQFFGPGTRLTVL.

The V gene is TRBV19, the J gene TRBJ1-2; D gene unclear. The V gene's germline CDR1 is LNHDA and CDR2 SQIVND (reference sequence). This CDR3 has 15 residues. Trimming took off 0 bases at V and 4 bases at J, with 12 bases between the two ends. As DNA, the CDR3 is TGTGCCAGTAGTATAGATCGGAACAGAATCTATGGCTACACCTTC. This codes for CASSIDRNRIYGYTF.

The chain uses TRBV4-1 and TRBJ1-3; a weak D match, TRBD1 (6 bases). Per the germline V gene, CDR1 is MGHRA and CDR2 is YSYEKL. The CDR3 is 16 amino acids. Trimming pared 0 bases from V and 3 bases from J, leaving 12 bases between. The CDR3 region is CASSQDSGGLGNTIYF. CDR3 DNA sequence: TGCGCCAGCAGCCAAGATAGCGGGGGGCTTGGAAACACCATATATTTT.

DNA of the CDR3: TGTGCCAGCAGTGAATGGGCACTCGAGTACGAGCAGTACTTC. Protein sequence: CASSEWALEYEQYF. The chain joins TRBV6-1 to TRBJ2-7; D not resolved. Germline CDR1 reads MNHNS; CDR2 reads SASEGT. The CDR3 has 14 residues. V was cut by 2 bases and J by 4 bases, with 12 bases left in between.

This sequence joins TRBV5-6 and TRBJ1-6, with D perhaps TRBD1 (5 bases). Trimming pared 4 bases from V and 5 bases from J, leaving 13 bases between. The CDR3 is 15 amino acids. Germline V gives CDR1 SGHDT, CDR2 YYEEEE. CDR3 region: CASSPSGVDNSPLHF. DNA of the CDR3: TGTGCCAGCAGCCCCTCGGGGGTGGATAATTCACCCCTCCACTTT.

CDR3 amino acids: CASSLGQGMNTEAFF. The DNA for the CDR3 is TGTGCCAGCAGCCTGGGACAGGGGATGAACACTGAAGCTTTCTTT. The chain recombines TRBV5-6 with TRBJ1-1, with TRBD1 matching 10 bases. Germline CDR1 and CDR2: SGHDT and YYEEEE. The CDR3 sequence is 15 residues long. V lost 4 bases, J lost 0 bases, and 3 bases stayed unmatched.

This clone has more than one count but fewer than ten. V gene TRBV6-5 combines with J gene TRBJ1-1; 8 bases align to TRBD1. V shed 5 bases, J shed 1 base, and the junction held 3 bases outside the gene matches. This CDR3 spans 14 amino acids. Per the germline V gene, CDR1 is MNHEY and CDR2 is SVGAGI. The CDR3 sequence is CASSQGAGNTEAFF. CDR3 nucleotide sequence: TGTGCCAGCAGTCAGGGGGCTGGGAACACTGAAGCTTTCTTT.

This chain links TRBV4-3 with TRBJ2-5; 14 bases map to TRBD2. Germline V lookup: CDR1 LGHNA, CDR2 YSLEER. V lost 1 base, J lost 5 bases, and 6 bases stayed unmatched. The CDR3 is 17 amino acids. CDR3: CASSQGLAGGPWETQYF. DNA of the CDR3: TGCGCCAGCAGCCAAGGACTAGCGGGGGGGCCCTGGGAGACCCAGTACTTC.

The chain uses TRBV4-2 and TRBJ2-2; TRBD2 is a possible D gene (5 bases). Germline V gene sequence: CDR1 LGHNA, CDR2 YNFKEQ. The CDR3 has 16 residues. V shed 1 base and J shed 3 bases, with 12 bases lying between them. This chain's CDR3 is CASSQVGLRDTGELFF. For the CDR3, the DNA is TGTGCCAGCAGCCAAGTAGGTCTGAGGGACACCGGGGAGCTGTTTTTT.

In its sample, this clone was seen once. This chain joins TRBV7-2 and TRBJ2-3; 8 bases align to TRBD1. The CDR3 sequence is 15 residues long. Germline CDR1 is SGHTA and CDR2 is FQGNSA. Germline trimming cut 2 bases from V and 5 bases from J; bases unmatched to any gene: 6. In DNA, the CDR3 is TGTGCCAGCAGCTTATCAGGGGGCGTTGGAGATACGCAGTATTTT. As protein: CASSLSGGVGDTQYF.

The genes are TRBV7-6 and TRBJ2-1, with a weak D call TRBD2 (6 bases). Germline lookup yields CDR1 SGHVS and CDR2 FNYEAQ. The CDR3 contains 15 residues. Trimming pared 1 base from V and 4 bases from J, leaving 11 bases between. CDR3 in amino acids: CASSLGGGTYNEQFF. The DNA for the CDR3 is TGTGCCAGCAGCTTAGGTGGGGGGACGTACAATGAGCAGTTCTTC.

In its sample, this clone was seen once. The chain has TRBV30 and TRBJ2-2; D is unclear. The CDR3 loop spans 12 amino acids. Germline values: CDR1 GTSNPN, CDR2 SVGIG (reference sequence). V was clipped by 3 bases and J by 6 bases, with 8 bases between them. CDR3 bases: TGTGCCTGGAGACCTAGTGCCGGGGAGCTGTTTTTT. Encoded protein: CAWRPSAGELFF.

The chain carries TRBV7-9 and TRBJ1-5; 8 nucleotides agree with TRBD1. The ends lost 2 bases at V and 4 bases at J; junction bases unmatched: 7. Germline V gives CDR1 SEHNR, CDR2 FQNEAQ (reference sequence). The CDR3 is 16 residues long. CDR3 sequence reads: CASSLITGGANQPQHF. The CDR3 DNA sequence: TGTGCCAGCAGCTTAATCACAGGGGGTGCGAATCAGCCCCAGCATTTT.

CDR3 residues: CASSLTADEAFF. CDR3 bases: TGTGCCAGCAGCCTGACGGCGGATGAAGCTTTCTTT. The rearrangement links TRBV7-9 to TRBJ1-1; D gene uncertain. Trimming left V 5 bases short and J 7 bases short, with 11 bases between. The CDR3 totals 12 residues. The germline V gene encodes CDR1 SEHNR and CDR2 FQNEAQ (reference sequence).

The J gene is TRBJ1-1, the V gene TRBV29-1; 8 bases match TRBD1. The CDR3 is 16 amino acids. The junction had 13 bases not matched to a gene; V was cut back by 6 bases and J by 1 base. Germline assignment: CDR1 SQVTM and CDR2 ANQGSEA. The DNA for the CDR3 is TGCAGCGTCCCCGATCCGGGACAGGTGCAGAACACTGAAGCTTTCTTT. Encoded protein: CSVPDPGQVQNTEAFF. Variable domain in full (rest from reference TRBV29-1 and TRBJ1-1): SAVISQKPSRDICQRGTSLTIQCQVDSQVTMMFWYRQQPGQSLTLIATANQGSEATYESGFVIDKFPISRPNLTFSTLTVSNMSPEDSSIYLCSVPDPGQVQNTEAFFGQGTRLTVV.

This chain joins TRBV4-3 and TRBJ2-3; 7 bases line up with TRBD2. The CDR3 is made up of 16 amino acids. Germline V CDR1 and CDR2: LGHNA, YSLEER. The V segment lost 1 base and the J segment 4 bases; nucleotides outside the gene matches: 8. The DNA of the CDR3 is TGCGCCAGCAGCCAAGTTGGGGGGAGGGTGTCAGATACGCAGTATTTT. This translates into CASSQVGGRVSDTQYF.

This chain connects TRBV4-1 to TRBJ2-7; no firm D call. The V gene's germline CDR1 is MGHRA and CDR2 YSYEKL. V was clipped by 0 bases and J by 4 bases, with 7 bases between them. CDR3 length equals 13 residues. The CDR3 sequence: CASSQDSVYEQYF. CDR3 nucleotides: TGCGCCAGCAGCCAAGATTCTGTTTACGAGCAGTACTTC.

The V and J genes are TRBV12-2 and TRBJ1-4; the table's D call TRBD1 went unverified against the DNA. TRBV12-2 is a pseudogene. The CDR3 has 17 residues. Written as DNA, the CDR3 is TGTGCAAGTCGCTTAGAACGGGACAGGGGGGGTTGTGAAAAACTGTTTTTT. Translation gives CASRLERDRGGCEKLFF.

The chain is built from TRBV9 and TRBJ1-1; D gene uncertain. This CDR3 spans 15 amino acids. In germline, CDR1 is SGDLS, CDR2 YYNGEE. The V and J ends lost 3 bases and 2 bases respectively, with 14 bases between them. CDR3 sequence (DNA): TGTGCCAGCAGCGCGCTAGGGAGGTATAACACTGAAGCTTTCTTT. As protein: CASSALGRYNTEAFF.

The rearrangement joins TRBV7-9 to TRBJ2-7; 7 bases are shared with TRBD1. Germline CDR1 is SEHNR and CDR2 is FQNEAQ (reference sequence). This CDR3 comprises 14 residues. With 4 bases clipped from V and 0 bases from J, the junction kept 3 bases outside the gene matches. In nucleotides, the CDR3 is TGTGCCAGCAGCTCATGGGACAGCTCCTACGAGCAGTACTTC. This sequence encodes CASSSWDSSYEQYF.